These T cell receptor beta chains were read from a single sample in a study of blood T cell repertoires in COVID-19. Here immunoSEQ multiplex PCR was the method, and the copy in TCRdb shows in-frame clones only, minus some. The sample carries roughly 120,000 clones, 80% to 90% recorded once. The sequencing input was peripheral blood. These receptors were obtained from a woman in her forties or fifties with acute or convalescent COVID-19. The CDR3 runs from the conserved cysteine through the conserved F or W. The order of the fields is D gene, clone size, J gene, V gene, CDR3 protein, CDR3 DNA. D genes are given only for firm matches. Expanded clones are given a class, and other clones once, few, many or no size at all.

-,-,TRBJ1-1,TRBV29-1,CSVVGWGDRGLAFF,TGCAGCGTTGTTGGCTGGGGTGACAGAGGCCTGGCTTTCTTT
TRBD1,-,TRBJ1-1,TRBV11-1,CASSSTGGPRTEAFF,TGTGCCAGCAGCTCCACAGGGGGACCAAGGACTGAAGCTTTCTTT
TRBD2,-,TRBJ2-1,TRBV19,CASSNSGRLDNEQFF,TGTGCCAGTAGTAATAGCGGGAGGTTAGACAATGAGCAGTTCTTC
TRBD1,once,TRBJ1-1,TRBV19,CASRQGFGTEAFF,TGTGCCAGTAGACAGGGGTTCGGAACTGAAGCTTTCTTT
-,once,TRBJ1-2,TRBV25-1,CASSEGGLGYTF,TGTGCCAGCAGTGAAGGGGGCCTTGGCTACACCTTC
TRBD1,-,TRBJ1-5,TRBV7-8,CASSPDRVNQPQHF,TGTGCCAGCAGCCCTGACAGGGTCAATCAGCCCCAGCATTTT
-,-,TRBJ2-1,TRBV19,CASSAGSSYNEQFF,TGTGCCAGTAGTGCAGGTTCTTCCTACAATGAGCAGTTCTTC
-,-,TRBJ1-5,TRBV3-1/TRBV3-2,CASSQGRDQPQHF,TGTGCCAGCAGCCAGGGGAGAGATCAGCCCCAGCATTTT
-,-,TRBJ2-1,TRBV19,CASSILVGVGNEQFF,TGTGCCAGTAGTATCCTCGTGGGAGTAGGCAATGAGCAGTTCTTC
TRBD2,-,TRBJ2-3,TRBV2,CASTTGTSGGARDTQYF,TGTGCCAGCACCACTGGGACTAGCGGGGGCGCCCGGGATACGCAGTATTTT
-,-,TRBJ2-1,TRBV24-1,CATSDVRGGANEQFF,TGTGCCACCAGTGACGTTAGGGGGGGGGCAAATGAGCAGTTCTTC
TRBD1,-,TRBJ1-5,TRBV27,CASSPSTGIGQPQHF,TGTGCCAGCAGTCCCTCGACAGGGATAGGGCAGCCCCAGCATTTT
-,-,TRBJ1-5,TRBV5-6,CASSLARDNQPQHF,TGTGCCAGCAGTCTAGCCCGGGACAATCAGCCCCAGCATTTT
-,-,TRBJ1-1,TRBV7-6,CASTPGELFGTEAFF,TGTGCCAGCACCCCAGGGGAGCTTTTTGGCACTGAAGCTTTCTTT
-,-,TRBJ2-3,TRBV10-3,CAISEGGDTQYF,TGTGCCATCAGTGAGGGAGGGGATACGCAGTATTTT
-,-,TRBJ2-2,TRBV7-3,CASSRRTSGELFF,TGTGCCAGCAGCAGGCGGACATCCGGGGAGCTGTTTTTT